The sequence of this T cell receptor (beta chain) was determined in a study of blood T cell repertoires in COVID-19. Turning to the study itself: The samples span acute and convalescent COVID-19 from the United States, Italy and Spain.

The V end was cut by 0 bases, the J end by 6 bases, with 6 bases between. Germline lookup yields CDR1 LNHDA and CDR2 SQIVND (reference sequence). This CDR3 spans 14 amino acids. Enrollees, about 18 to 100 years old, lived in about two dozen US areas. Assignment of participants to cohorts was predicated upon participant-reported clinical history. Original methodology: Amplification from reference gene primers served as the basis for estimated nucleated cell counts. Produced via immunoSEQ multiplex PCR; TCRdb's table is partial and in-frame only. V and J calls and clone size are as listed in that table; D and trimming were resolved from the DNA. The profile shows fewer than 450,000 clones, roughly 87% of them singletons.

Sequenced: PBMCs or T cells enriched from blood (not recorded which). The genes are TRBV19 and TRBJ1-6; D is perhaps TRBD1 (5 bases). The sequence derives from a woman aged 40 to 50 with acute COVID-19. The CDR3 here is CASSIDGANSPLHF. In DNA form, the CDR3 reads TGTGCCAGTAGTATAGATGGGGCTAATTCACCCCTCCACTTT.